This T cell receptor (beta chain) was found in a study of shared clonotypes between healthy human individuals (dated by TCRdb to 2020 to 2022). About the investigation overall: Three men and a couple of women, aged 18 to 49 years, made up the cohort. For each donor, three plates each were used for CD4 naive and CD4 memory, two plates were used for CD8 naive, and one plate was used for CD8 memory. To estimate repertoire size and how much clonotype sharing occurs between individuals, the study deeply sequenced the blood TCR repertoires of several healthy adults. Between about 0.94 and 10 billion PBMCs per donor were obtained by leukapheresis. To increase sequencing depth and limit assay-specific biases, different laboratories used diverse techniques to prepare libraries and sequence TCR repertoires.

Looking up the germline V gene yields CDR1 KGHSH and CDR2 LQKENI. V loses 3 bases at its end and J loses 4 bases; junction bases beyond the gene matches: 1. The CDR3 runs 14 residues from the cysteine to the phenylalanine. The DNA shown is the 42-base CDR3, in frame from base 1. On the study overall, not on this receptor specifically: Larger estimated clonotype richness was generally found for naive subsets than for memory subsets. Compared with non-shared clonotypes, the clonotypes found in all four sorted-subset donors had higher generation probabilities. Approximately 5% of naive CD4, roughly 3.5% of naive CD8, about 2.5% of memory CD4, and 0.35% to 0.5% of memory CD8 clonotypes were shared across several donors. Incomplete sequencing was indicated by rarefaction of sorted-subset datasets, despite the large sequencing depth. Pairwise subsampling led to the expectation that sequencing depth would affect the degree of clonotype sharing among donors. The small number of donors limited the genetic and exposure-history diversity represented. Only blood was sampled, and tissue TCR repertoires likely differ from those in blood.

Using the deep immunoSEQ assay, multiplex PCR amplified TCR CDR3 regions from genomic DNA. For each cell subset, the extracted genomic DNA was distributed evenly across all wells of several immunoSEQ 96-well plates, and each plate served as one replicate. For sorted subsets, approximately 200 ng of genomic DNA, equivalent to 25,000 to 35,000 T cell genomes, went into each replicate PCR. Purified libraries were measured with a Qubit 3.0 fluorometer, size-checked on a Bioanalyzer 2100, and measured again with the KAPA Library Quantification kit. A separate single-read 150-cycle Illumina NextSeq 550 flow cell was used to sequence each immunoSEQ 96-well plate. The authors' analysis ran thus. Because the immunoSEQ output included only junctional sequences and no quality scores, the filtering could not be the same as the filtering used for full-length reads. Sequences were annotated with PyIR, a Python wrapper for IgBLAST v1.9, and V/J genes and CDR3 were assigned using IMGT germline references. Any read was removed if the V/J assignment was weak (E-value above 1e-6), the CDR3 was missing, or the read contained stop codons, out-of-frame junctions, or ambiguous translated residues. V3J clonotypes were defined as sequences sharing the same inferred V gene, J gene, and CDR3 amino acid sequence. The percentage overlap between two repertoires was calculated by dividing the number of shared unique clonotypes by the size of the smaller repertoire. RTK rarefaction, the Chao1 estimator, and Recon v2.1 estimates of unobserved clonotypes were used to assess repertoire richness. Generation probabilities were computed with OLGA for all TCRbeta clonotypes obtained by the gDNA method from a few donors. TCRdb provides this immuneACCESS table in a form limited to in-frame rearrangements. Some clones are lacking; in checked studies, under half of them reflect an unresolved V gene, and why the rest are absent is not known. Clonal size and the V and J genes are those of that table, whereas D and trimming came from the DNA. Counted in this sample were about 1.1 million clones; 75% to 80% of them appeared once. Clones ranked in the top ten supply 0.52% of the sample.

The donors were healthy, HIV-negative adults with no recently reported acute infections or vaccinations. Every donor was a Caucasian adult living in Nashville, Tennessee, USA. CD4+ T cells were enriched by magnetic negative selection, after which naive cells were positively selected on CD45RA and the negative fraction was taken as the memory subset. Blood was obtained by leukapheresis, after which PBMCs were separated by Ficoll-Histopaque density gradient centrifugation and cryopreserved in liquid nitrogen vapor phase. Analytical flow cytometry was used to check the purity and quantity of every magnetically sorted T cell population. Genomic DNA was isolated from each sorted fraction and quantified by UV absorbance on a Nanodrop 2000c. This clone was seen a single time. The antigen it binds to is not known. The input lacks base qualities; no much larger clone sits a single base away. This CDR3 is also generated by other DNA sequences in the sample.

The rearranged chain carries TRBV18 and TRBJ2-7; 12 central nucleotides agree with TRBD1. This TCR was recovered from a man in his late teens or twenties in good health. Some clones in this sample may be carry-over from other donors' samples. Sequenced: memory CD4+ T cells from PBMCs. The meaning of the sample's cell subset or site label: CD45RA-negative fraction. The DNA is TGTGCCAGCTCACCGGGACAGGGGGCGTACGAGCAGTACTTC. The encoded protein is CASSPGQGAYEQYF.